This entry describes one T cell receptor (beta chain). Sequencing used cDNA as its template, made by extracting RNA and reverse transcribing it. Generated by immunoSEQ multiplex PCR, the TCRdb table keeps only in-frame clones and is missing some. The table includes about 140,000 clones, approximately 56% detected once. The record originates from a study of CD8+ T cells in alopecia areata. There are 15 residues in the CDR3. V dropped 7 bases and J dropped 7; count of bases not matched to a gene: 12. The germline CDR1 and CDR2 sequences are GTSNPN and SVGIG (reference sequence). V is TRBV30 and J is TRBJ2-1, with 11 bases aligning to TRBD2. The sample was CD8+ T cells sorted from blood. This receptor was identified in a human donor in good health. The CDR3 region is CASTSGSSLGNEQFF. CDR3 bases: TGTGCCTCAACTAGCGGGAGCTCGTTGGGGAATGAGCAGTTCTTC.